Following are 26 T cell receptor beta chains from one sample sequenced in a study of blood T cell repertoires in COVID-19. Assay: immunoSEQ multiplex PCR; the TCRdb copy retains only in-frame clones and omits some. The sample records roughly 40,000 clones, just over 90% being singletons. The sample taken for sequencing was peripheral blood. These receptors came from a man between 50 and 59 years old with COVID-19, enrolled during active disease.

This clone was seen once. The rearrangement uses TRBV5-1 and TRBJ1-1, with 8 bases that match TRBD1. The CDR3 extends over 12 amino acids. Germline V gives CDR1 SGHRS, CDR2 YFSETQ. The trim removed 7 bases at V and 5 bases at J, leaving 4 bases unmatched. The CDR3: CASGQGGTEAFF. In DNA, the CDR3 is TGCGCCAGCGGACAGGGAGGGACTGAAGCTTTCTTT.

This clone was detected only once. V gene TRBV19 combines with J gene TRBJ2-7; a weak D match, TRBD2 (6 bases). With 2 bases removed from V and 3 bases from J, the gap between germline ends came to 14 bases. Per the germline V gene, CDR1 is LNHDA and CDR2 is SQIVND (reference sequence). The CDR3 has 15 residues. The CDR3 spells CASSISPGGDYEQYF. In DNA, the CDR3 is TGTGCCAGTAGTATATCCCCAGGAGGGGACTACGAGCAGTACTTC. Variable domain in full (rest from reference TRBV19 and TRBJ2-7): DGGITQSPKYLFRKEGQNVTLSCEQNLNHDAMYWYRQDPGQGLRLIYYSQIVNDFQKGDIAEGYSVSREKKESFPLTVTSAQKNPTAFYLCASSISPGGDYEQYFGPGTRLTVT.

This clone is a singleton in its sample. The chain carries TRBV5-8 and TRBJ2-1; 12 positions agree with TRBD2. The CDR3 consists of 18 residues. J was trimmed by 2 bases and V by 3 bases; bases with no gene match: 9. Germline V gene lookup returns CDR1 SGHTS and CDR2 YDEGEE. The CDR3: CASSSSSGRGVAYNEQFF. In nucleotides, the CDR3 is TGTGCCAGCAGCTCCTCTAGCGGGAGGGGAGTTGCCTACAATGAGCAGTTCTTC.

This clone appeared a single time. The gene calls are TRBV6-2 or TRBV6-3 and TRBJ2-5; weak D call: TRBD1 (6 bases). This CDR3 spans 12 amino acids. Deletions cut 2 bases from V and 9 bases from J, with 10 bases between. Germline lookup yields CDR1 MNHEY and CDR2 SVGEGT. DNA of the CDR3: TGTGCCAGCAGTTACGAGGCAGGGGCCCAGTACTTC. Amino acids: CASSYEAGAQYF.

V gene TRBV2 combines with J gene TRBJ2-3; no clear D gene. The V and J ends lost 4 bases and 2 bases respectively, with 4 bases between them. The germline CDR1 and CDR2 sequences are SNHLY and FYNNEI. CDR3 length equals 12 residues. CDR3 in amino acids: CASSVSTDTQYF. DNA of the CDR3: TGTGCCAGCAGTGTCTCCACAGATACGCAGTATTTT.

This clone was observed once. The rearrangement joins TRBV11-3 to TRBJ2-2; maybe TRBD2 (6 bases). Per the germline V gene, CDR1 is SGHNT and CDR2 is YENEEA. The V gene lost 5 bases and the J gene lost 4 bases, with 14 bases spanning the gap. This CDR3 spans 15 amino acids. CDR3 coding DNA: TGTGCCAGCAGCCCCCATGGAGGGGTCACCGGGGAGCTGTTTTTT. This codes for CASSPHGGVTGELFF.

The chain joins TRBV19 to TRBJ1-2; 10 bases map to TRBD1. CDR1 and CDR2 (germline): LNHDA, SQIVND (reference sequence). The CDR3 covers 13 residues. After removal of 4 bases from V and 6 bases from J, the junction contained 2 bases not matched to a gene. The CDR3 loop is CASSTTGGHGYTF. The CDR3 DNA reads TGTGCCAGTAGTACGACAGGGGGCCATGGCTACACCTTC.

The chain has TRBV29-1 and TRBJ2-5, with 12 positions matching TRBD1. Germline V CDR1 and CDR2: SQVTM, ANQGSEA. With V trimmed by 3 bases and J by 5 bases, 10 bases remained unmatched. The CDR3 covers 16 residues. The CDR3 sequence is CSVDNWDRGPRETQYF. DNA of the CDR3: TGCAGCGTTGATAACTGGGACAGGGGGCCGAGGGAGACCCAGTACTTC.

This clone was seen only a few times. V is TRBV18 and J is TRBJ2-5, with TRBD1 matching 7 bases. The CDR3 sequence is 13 residues long. The germline V gene has CDR1 KGHSH and CDR2 LQKENI. Germline trimming cut 3 bases from V and 2 bases from J; bases unmatched to any gene: 0. The CDR3 region has the DNA TGTGCCAGCTCACCGGGACAGCAAGAGACCCAGTACTTC. It codes for CASSPGQQETQYF.

The chain has TRBV4-1 and TRBJ2-1; D is unclear. With 2 bases removed from V and 3 bases from J, the gap between germline ends came to 20 bases. CDR3 length equals 18 residues. Per germline, CDR1 MGHRA and CDR2 YSYEKL. Written as DNA, the CDR3 is TGCGCCAGCAGCCAACTTGGGCCCAGGCCCCACCACTACAATGAGCAGTTCTTC. Amino acid sequence: CASSQLGPRPHHYNEQFF.

J is TRBJ1-4 and V is TRBV6-5, with D possibly being TRBD1 (5 bases). Trimming pared 5 bases from V and 8 bases from J, leaving 9 bases between. There are 12 residues in the CDR3. Germline CDR1 reads MNHEY; CDR2 reads SVGAGI. The CDR3 coding sequence is TGTGCCAGCAGTAGGGGTAGAGAAAAACTGTTTTTT. Amino acids: CASSRGREKLFF.

This clone was seen a handful of times. The V gene is TRBV19, the J gene TRBJ1-4, with 10 bases fitting TRBD1. The CDR3 is made up of 15 amino acids. CDR1 and CDR2 from the germline V gene are LNHDA and SQIVND (reference sequence). J was trimmed by 5 bases and V by 5 bases; bases with no gene match: 5. CDR3 region: CASSLPGQGNEKLFF. As DNA, the CDR3 is TGTGCCAGTAGTCTCCCGGGACAGGGGAATGAAAAACTGTTTTTT.

This clone was counted once. The CDR3 reads CASSDRAYGYTF. The CDR3 DNA reads as TGTGCCAGCAGCGACAGGGCCTATGGCTACACCTTC. The rearrangement uses TRBV5-5 and TRBJ1-2; 7 bases align to TRBD1. CDR1 SGHKS and CDR2 YYEKEE come from the germline V gene (reference sequence). The CDR3 length is 12 residues. Trimming took 4 bases from V and 4 from J; bases not matched to a gene: 1.

This chain connects TRBV2 to TRBJ2-3; 9 bases align to TRBD1. After removal of 5 bases from V and 3 bases from J, the junction contained 6 bases not matched to a gene. The length of the CDR3 is 15 residues. Germline values: CDR1 SNHLY, CDR2 FYNNEI. The CDR3 loop reads CASSSHRGRTDTQYF. The CDR3 DNA reads TGTGCCAGCAGTTCTCACAGGGGGCGGACAGATACGCAGTATTTT.

The chain has TRBV19 and TRBJ2-3; TRBD2 aligns across 9 bases. The germline V gene has CDR1 LNHDA and CDR2 SQIVND (reference sequence). Losses at the gene ends were 4 bases for V and 5 bases for J; bases not matched to a gene: 7. This CDR3 comprises 15 residues. CDR3 bases: TGTGCCAGTAGTACGCGGGAGGGCCCGGGAGATACGCAGTATTTT. This encodes CASSTREGPGDTQYF. The entire variable domain, with the rest obtained from reference TRBV19 and TRBJ2-3, is as follows: DGGITQSPKYLFRKEGQNVTLSCEQNLNHDAMYWYRQDPGQGLRLIYYSQIVNDFQKGDIAEGYSVSREKKESFPLTVTSAQKNPTAFYLCASSTREGPGDTQYFGPGTRLTVL.

The J gene is TRBJ1-5, the V gene TRBV14; 9 bases agree with TRBD1. The CDR3 has 14 amino acids. With 4 bases clipped from V and 7 bases from J, the junction kept 5 bases outside the gene matches. Germline CDR1 SGHDN, CDR2 FVKESK. Written as DNA, the CDR3 is TGTGCCAGCAGCCGTGGGACAGGGAGGCAGCCCCAGCATTTT. Translating it yields CASSRGTGRQPQHF.

This clone was observed a single time. DNA for the CDR3: TGTGCCACCAGCAGAGATCCGTCGGGGGCCAACGTCCTGACTTTC. Its translation: CATSRDPSGANVLTF. The J gene is TRBJ2-6, the V gene TRBV15; no clear D. The germline V and J ends were trimmed by 0 bases and 4 bases, with 7 bases remaining between them. Germline V gene sequence: CDR1 LNHNV, CDR2 YYDKDF (reference sequence). This CDR3 spans 15 amino acids.

This clone was seen once. The CDR3, as DNA: TGTGCCAGCAGCCCCGAGGGGAACACTGAAGCTTTCTTT. Amino acid sequence: CASSPEGNTEAFF. The chain carries TRBV7-9 and TRBJ1-1; D is uncertain. Trimming cost V 5 bases and J 1 base, with 8 bases left between them. The CDR3 loop spans 13 amino acids. Germline V gives CDR1 SEHNR, CDR2 FQNEAQ (reference sequence).

This chain uses TRBV4-2 with TRBJ1-2; 9 nucleotides agree with TRBD1. J was trimmed by 6 bases and V by 1 base; bases with no gene match: 9. The CDR3 loop spans 16 amino acids. Germline V gives CDR1 LGHNA, CDR2 YNFKEQ. This CDR3 is CASSQVNRDRVDGYTF. CDR3 in DNA: TGTGCCAGCAGCCAAGTTAACCGGGACAGGGTAGATGGCTACACCTTC.

The genes are TRBV2 and TRBJ2-2, with 9 bases that match TRBD2. CDR1 SNHLY and CDR2 FYNNEI come from the germline V gene. This CDR3 has 15 amino acids. J was trimmed by 3 bases and V by 6 bases; bases with no gene match: 5. CDR3 residues: CASSRERGDTGELFF. CDR3 sequence (DNA): TGTGCCAGCAGCAGGGAGCGGGGGGACACCGGGGAGCTGTTTTTT.

V usage is TRBV27 and J usage is TRBJ2-7; TRBD1 agrees at 8 bases. This CDR3 has 14 residues. Germline trimming cut 3 bases from V and 5 bases from J; bases unmatched to any gene: 6. Germline lookup yields CDR1 MNHEY and CDR2 SMNVEV (reference sequence). This CDR3 reads CASSLFGTGNEQYF. CDR3 in DNA: TGTGCCAGCAGTTTGTTTGGGACAGGTAACGAGCAGTACTTC.

The V and J genes are TRBV11-3 and TRBJ2-3; D is unclear. The germline V and J ends were trimmed by 3 bases and 3 bases, with 4 bases remaining between them. Germline V gene data show CDR1 as SGHNT and CDR2 as YENEEA. This CDR3 region has 12 residues. The CDR3: CASSLSTDTQYF. CDR3 bases: TGTGCCAGCAGCTTGAGTACAGATACGCAGTATTTT.

The V and J genes are TRBV11-2 and TRBJ1-1; perhaps TRBD1 as D (6 bases). The CDR3 has 14 amino acids. The ends were cut back, 3 bases at V and 1 base at J, with 9 bases in the middle. Germline values: CDR1 SGHAT, CDR2 FQNNGV. The CDR3 region is CASSLDSPNTEAFF. CDR3 sequence (DNA): TGTGCCAGCAGCTTGGACAGCCCGAACACTGAAGCTTTCTTT.

The rearrangement links TRBV5-1 to TRBJ2-3; 9 bases fit TRBD2. The CDR3 sequence is 16 residues long. With V trimmed by 4 bases and J by 2 bases, 8 bases remained unmatched. Germline lookup yields CDR1 SGHRS and CDR2 YFSETQ. In DNA form, the CDR3 reads TGCGCCAGCAGCATGGCGAGCGGGAGGTACACAGATACGCAGTATTTT. Protein: CASSMASGRYTDTQYF.

This clone was detected only once. DNA for the CDR3: TGTGCCACCAGCAGAGATGGCCAGGGGAGGGATGAGCAGTTCTTC. Its translation: CATSRDGQGRDEQFF. V and J are TRBV15 and TRBJ2-1, with D perhaps TRBD2 (7 bases). The V and J ends lost 0 bases and 8 bases respectively, with 14 bases between them. This CDR3 region has 15 residues. Germline CDR1 and CDR2: LNHNV and YYDKDF (reference sequence).

The chain uses TRBV5-6 and TRBJ2-1, with unresolved D. With 0 bases removed from V and 9 bases from J, the gap between germline ends came to 10 bases. The germline CDR1 and CDR2 sequences are SGHDT and YYEEEE. This CDR3 is 13 amino acids long. DNA for the CDR3: TGTGCCAGCAGCTTGGCCGCGTTTGGTGAGCAGTTCTTC. Its translation: CASSLAAFGEQFF.